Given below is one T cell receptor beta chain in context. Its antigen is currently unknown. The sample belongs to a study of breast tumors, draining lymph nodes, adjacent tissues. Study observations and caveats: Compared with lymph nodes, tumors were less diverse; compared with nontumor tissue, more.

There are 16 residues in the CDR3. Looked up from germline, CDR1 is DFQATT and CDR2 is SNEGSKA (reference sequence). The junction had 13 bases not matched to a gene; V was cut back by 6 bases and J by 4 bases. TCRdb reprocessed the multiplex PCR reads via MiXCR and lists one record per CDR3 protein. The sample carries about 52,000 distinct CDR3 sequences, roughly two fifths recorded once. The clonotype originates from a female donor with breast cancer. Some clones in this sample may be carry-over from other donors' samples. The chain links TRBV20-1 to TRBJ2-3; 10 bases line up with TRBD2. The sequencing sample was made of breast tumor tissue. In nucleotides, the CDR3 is TGCAGTGCCGAGGGGTGGACTAGCGGAGGTTCAGATACGCAGTATTTT. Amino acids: CSAEGWTSGGSDTQYF.